This is a list of T cell receptor beta chains from one sample in a study of CD8+CD57+ T cells in acquired aplastic anemia. In TCRdb, the reads were re-called with MiXCR into one record per CDR3 protein. Found here are just over 450,000 distinct CDR3 sequences, 25% to 40% of them singletons; the top ten hold under 0.95%. Specimen: sorted CD4+, CD8+, or CD8+CD57+ T cells (not recorded which) from PBMCs. These receptors all come from a human donor with aplastic anemia. The CDR3 runs from the conserved cysteine through the conserved F or W. D genes are given only for firm matches. Rows may omit the clone size; those that give it use once, few, many or a size class.

j_gene: TRBJ1-5; d_gene: NA; v_gene: TRBV11-2; abundance: NA; CDR3nt: TGTGCCAGCAGCCTAGAGTCGGTCGGGCAGCCCCAGCATTTT; CDR3aa: CASSLESVGQPQHF
j_gene: TRBJ2-1; d_gene: NA; v_gene: TRBV20-1; abundance: many; CDR3nt: TGCAGTGCTATAGTTAGCTCCTACAATGAGCAGTTCTTC; CDR3aa: CSAIVSSYNEQFF
j_gene: TRBJ2-3; d_gene: NA; v_gene: TRBV6-7; abundance: NA; CDR3nt: TGTGCCAGCAGGGCGGACGGCACAGATACGCAGTATTTT; CDR3aa: CASRADGTDTQYF
j_gene: TRBJ1-2; d_gene: NA; v_gene: TRBV2; abundance: many; CDR3nt: TGTGCCAGCACCCCCCGGGATCAGGGCGGCTACACCTTC; CDR3aa: CASTPRDQGGYTF
j_gene: TRBJ2-3; d_gene: TRBD1; v_gene: TRBV29-1; abundance: few; CDR3nt: TGCAGCGTAGGGACAGGGTATACGCAGTATTTT; CDR3aa: CSVGTGYTQYF
j_gene: TRBJ2-5; d_gene: NA; v_gene: TRBV30; abundance: NA; CDR3nt: TGTGCCTGGGGTCACGAGACCCAGTACTTC; CDR3aa: CAWGHETQYF
j_gene: TRBJ1-5; d_gene: NA; v_gene: TRBV25-1; abundance: many; CDR3nt: TGTGCCAGCAGTGTGGCCACAGCCAATCAGCCCCAGCATTTT; CDR3aa: CASSVATANQPQHF
j_gene: TRBJ2-1; d_gene: NA; v_gene: TRBV12-3/TRBV12-4; abundance: NA; CDR3nt: TGTGCCAGCAGTTTAAAAGTAAACTCCTACAATGAGCAGTTCTTC; CDR3aa: CASSLKVNSYNEQFF
j_gene: TRBJ2-1; d_gene: NA; v_gene: TRBV20-1; abundance: few; CDR3nt: TGCAGTGCTGGCCGGGACTATGAGCAGTTCTTC; CDR3aa: CSAGRDYEQFF
j_gene: TRBJ2-3; d_gene: NA; v_gene: TRBV7-9; abundance: few; CDR3nt: TGTGCCAGCAGCTTAGAGGTTGGGAGCAGGCAGTATTTT; CDR3aa: CASSLEVGSRQYF
j_gene: TRBJ2-3; d_gene: NA; v_gene: TRBV6-5; abundance: NA; CDR3nt: TGTGCCAGCAGTTACCGTGTCGGCACAGATACGCAGTATTTT; CDR3aa: CASSYRVGTDTQYF
j_gene: TRBJ1-4; d_gene: NA; v_gene: TRBV2; abundance: many; CDR3nt: TGTGCCAGCAGTGAAGAGCTCGGGAATGAAAAACTGTTTTTT; CDR3aa: CASSEELGNEKLFF
j_gene: TRBJ2-7; d_gene: TRBD1; v_gene: TRBV15; abundance: NA; CDR3nt: TGTGCCACCAGCGACAGGGGACAGGACCTATCCGAGCAGTACTTC; CDR3aa: CATSDRGQDLSEQYF
j_gene: TRBJ2-1; d_gene: TRBD2; v_gene: TRBV7-1; abundance: NA; CDR3nt: TGTGCCAGCAGCTCCGCGAAGACTAGCGGGGGCGAAACCTACAATGAGCAGTTCTTC; CDR3aa: CASSSAKTSGGETYNEQFF
j_gene: TRBJ2-3; d_gene: NA; v_gene: TRBV20-1; abundance: many; CDR3nt: TGCAGTGCTAGAGATCATCGTACAGATACGCAGTATTTT; CDR3aa: CSARDHRTDTQYF
j_gene: TRBJ2-3; d_gene: TRBD2; v_gene: TRBV19; abundance: many; CDR3nt: TGTGCCAGCAGCTTAGCGGGGAATACAGATACGCAGTATTTT; CDR3aa: CASSLAGNTDTQYF
j_gene: TRBJ2-7; d_gene: NA; v_gene: TRBV15; abundance: few; CDR3nt: TGTGCCAGCAGTCTACCCTCCCCTGAGCGGTACTTC; CDR3aa: CASSLPSPERYF
j_gene: TRBJ1-2; d_gene: TRBD1; v_gene: TRBV19; abundance: many; CDR3nt: TGTGCCAGTAGTATCTTTACAGGGGAAACCTATGGCTACACCTTC; CDR3aa: CASSIFTGETYGYTF
j_gene: TRBJ1-2; d_gene: TRBD1; v_gene: TRBV14; abundance: once; CDR3nt: TGTGCCAGCAGCCAAGATCTCGACAGGGACTATGGCTACACCTTC; CDR3aa: CASSQDLDRDYGYTF
j_gene: TRBJ2-2; d_gene: TRBD1; v_gene: TRBV10-3; abundance: NA; CDR3nt: TGTGCCATCGGGGACAGGGGAGAAGCCGGAGAGCTGTTTTTT; CDR3aa: CAIGDRGEAGELFF
j_gene: TRBJ1-2; d_gene: NA; v_gene: TRBV6-1; abundance: NA; CDR3nt: TGTGCCAGCAGTGAAAGGATTGGTACTCCGGATGGATATGGCTACACCTTC; CDR3aa: CASSERIGTPDGYGYTF
j_gene: TRBJ1-1; d_gene: NA; v_gene: TRBV25-1; abundance: few; CDR3nt: TGTGCCAGCAGCTCTACGTTCGAAGCTTTCTTT; CDR3aa: CASSSTFEAFF
j_gene: TRBJ2-5; d_gene: NA; v_gene: TRBV19; abundance: NA; CDR3nt: TGTGCCAGTAGTAACAGGGCAGGGGAGACCCAGTACTTC; CDR3aa: CASSNRAGETQYF
j_gene: TRBJ2-7; d_gene: NA; v_gene: TRBV6-1; abundance: NA; CDR3nt: TGTGCCAGCAGTCTTAGGACAGCAGACGAGCAGTACTTC; CDR3aa: CASSLRTADEQYF